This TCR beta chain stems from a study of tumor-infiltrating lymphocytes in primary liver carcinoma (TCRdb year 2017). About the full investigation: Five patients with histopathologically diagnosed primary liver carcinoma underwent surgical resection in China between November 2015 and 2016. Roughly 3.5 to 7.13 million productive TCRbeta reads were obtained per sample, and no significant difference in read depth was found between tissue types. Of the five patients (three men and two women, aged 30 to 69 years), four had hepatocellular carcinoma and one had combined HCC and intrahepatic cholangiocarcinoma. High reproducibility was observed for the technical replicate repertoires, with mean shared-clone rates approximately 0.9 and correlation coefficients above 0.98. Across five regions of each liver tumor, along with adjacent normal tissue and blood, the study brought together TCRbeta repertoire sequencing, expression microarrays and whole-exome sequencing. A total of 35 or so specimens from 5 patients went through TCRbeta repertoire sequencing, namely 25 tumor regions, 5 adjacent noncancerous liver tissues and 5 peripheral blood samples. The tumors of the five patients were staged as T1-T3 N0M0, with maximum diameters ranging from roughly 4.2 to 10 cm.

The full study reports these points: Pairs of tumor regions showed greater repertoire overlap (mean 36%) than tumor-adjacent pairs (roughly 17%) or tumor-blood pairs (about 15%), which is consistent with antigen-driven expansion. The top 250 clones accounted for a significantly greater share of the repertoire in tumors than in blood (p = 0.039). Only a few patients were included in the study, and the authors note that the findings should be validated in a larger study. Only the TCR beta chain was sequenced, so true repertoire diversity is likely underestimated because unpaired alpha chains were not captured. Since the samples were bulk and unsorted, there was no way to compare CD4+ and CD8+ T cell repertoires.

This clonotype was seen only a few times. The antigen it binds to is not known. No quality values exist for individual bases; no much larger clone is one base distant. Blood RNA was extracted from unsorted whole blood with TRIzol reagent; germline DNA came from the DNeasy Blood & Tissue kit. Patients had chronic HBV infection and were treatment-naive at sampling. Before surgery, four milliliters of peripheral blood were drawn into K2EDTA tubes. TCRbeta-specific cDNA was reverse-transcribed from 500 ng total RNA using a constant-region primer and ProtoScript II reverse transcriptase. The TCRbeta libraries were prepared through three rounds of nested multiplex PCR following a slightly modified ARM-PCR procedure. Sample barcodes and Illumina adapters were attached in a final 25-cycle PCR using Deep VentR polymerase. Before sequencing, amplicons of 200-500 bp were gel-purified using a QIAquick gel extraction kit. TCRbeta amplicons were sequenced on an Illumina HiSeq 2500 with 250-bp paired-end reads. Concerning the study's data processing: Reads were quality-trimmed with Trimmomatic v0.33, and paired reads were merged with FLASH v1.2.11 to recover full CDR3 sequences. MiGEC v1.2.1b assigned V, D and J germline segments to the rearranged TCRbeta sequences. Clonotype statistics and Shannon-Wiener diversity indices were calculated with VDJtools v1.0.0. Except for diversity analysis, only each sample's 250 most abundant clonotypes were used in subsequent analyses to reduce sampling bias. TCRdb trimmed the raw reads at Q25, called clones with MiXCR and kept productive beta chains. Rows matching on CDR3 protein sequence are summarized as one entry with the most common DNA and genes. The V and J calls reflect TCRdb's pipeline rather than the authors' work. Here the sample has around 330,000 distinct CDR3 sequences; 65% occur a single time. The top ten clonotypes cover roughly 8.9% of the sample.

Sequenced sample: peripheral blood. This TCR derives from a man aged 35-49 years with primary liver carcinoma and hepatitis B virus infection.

Read as DNA, the sequence is TGTGCCAGCAGCCGCAAGGCAGCCCAAGAGACCCAGTACTTC. Its amino acids are CASSRKAAQETQYF. The receptor chain draws on TRBV5-4 and TRBJ2-5; no D gene can be assigned with confidence. According to the germline V gene (reference sequence), CDR1 reads SGHNT and CDR2 reads YYREEE. A distance of 11 bases separates the germline ends of V and J, which lose 4 bases and 1 base respectively. The CDR3, cysteine through phenylalanine, is 14 amino acids long. CDR3 DNA only is kept here, 42 bases in frame from base 1.